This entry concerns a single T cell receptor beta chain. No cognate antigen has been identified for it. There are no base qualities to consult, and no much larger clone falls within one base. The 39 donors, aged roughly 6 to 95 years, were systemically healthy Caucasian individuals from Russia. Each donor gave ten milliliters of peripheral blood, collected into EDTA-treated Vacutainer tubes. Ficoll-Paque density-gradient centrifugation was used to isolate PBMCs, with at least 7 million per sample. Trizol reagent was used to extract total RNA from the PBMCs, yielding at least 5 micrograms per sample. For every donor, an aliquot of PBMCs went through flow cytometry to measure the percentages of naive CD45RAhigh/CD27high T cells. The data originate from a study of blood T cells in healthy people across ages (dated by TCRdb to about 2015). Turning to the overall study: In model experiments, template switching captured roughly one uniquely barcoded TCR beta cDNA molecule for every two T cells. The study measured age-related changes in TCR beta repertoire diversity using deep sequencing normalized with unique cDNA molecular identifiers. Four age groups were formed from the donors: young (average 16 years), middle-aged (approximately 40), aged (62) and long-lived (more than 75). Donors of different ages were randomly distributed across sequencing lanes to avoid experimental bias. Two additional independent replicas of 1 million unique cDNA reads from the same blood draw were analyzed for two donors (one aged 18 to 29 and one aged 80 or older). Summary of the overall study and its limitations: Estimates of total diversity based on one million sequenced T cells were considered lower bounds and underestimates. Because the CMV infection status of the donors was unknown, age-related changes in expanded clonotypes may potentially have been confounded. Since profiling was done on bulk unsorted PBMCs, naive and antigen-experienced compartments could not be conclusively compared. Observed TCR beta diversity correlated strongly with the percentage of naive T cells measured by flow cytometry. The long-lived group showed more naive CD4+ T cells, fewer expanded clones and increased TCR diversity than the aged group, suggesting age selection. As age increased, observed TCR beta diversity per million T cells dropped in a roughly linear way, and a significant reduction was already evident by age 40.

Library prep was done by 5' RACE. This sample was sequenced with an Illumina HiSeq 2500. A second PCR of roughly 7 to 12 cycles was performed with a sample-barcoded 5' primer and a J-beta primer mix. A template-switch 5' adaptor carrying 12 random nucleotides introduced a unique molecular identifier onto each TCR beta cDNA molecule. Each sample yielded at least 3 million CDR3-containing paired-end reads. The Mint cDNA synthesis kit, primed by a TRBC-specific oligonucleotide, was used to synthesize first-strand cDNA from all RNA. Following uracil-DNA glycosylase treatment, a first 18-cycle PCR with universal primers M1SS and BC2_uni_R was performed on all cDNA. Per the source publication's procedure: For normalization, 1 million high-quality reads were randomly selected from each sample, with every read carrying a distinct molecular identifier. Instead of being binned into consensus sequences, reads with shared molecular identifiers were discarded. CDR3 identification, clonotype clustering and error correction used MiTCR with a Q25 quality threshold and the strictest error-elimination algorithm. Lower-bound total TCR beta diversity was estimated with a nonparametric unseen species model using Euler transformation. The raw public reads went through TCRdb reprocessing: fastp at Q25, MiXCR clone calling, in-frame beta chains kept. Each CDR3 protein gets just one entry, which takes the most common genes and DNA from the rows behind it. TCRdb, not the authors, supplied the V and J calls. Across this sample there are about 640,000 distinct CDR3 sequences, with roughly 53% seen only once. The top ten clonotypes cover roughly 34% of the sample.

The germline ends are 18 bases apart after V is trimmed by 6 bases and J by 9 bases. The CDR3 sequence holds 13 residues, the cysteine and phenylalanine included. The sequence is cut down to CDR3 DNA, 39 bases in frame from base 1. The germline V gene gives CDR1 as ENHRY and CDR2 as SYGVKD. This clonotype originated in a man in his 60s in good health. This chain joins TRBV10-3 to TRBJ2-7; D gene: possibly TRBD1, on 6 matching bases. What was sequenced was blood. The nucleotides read TGTGCCATCAGCCGAACTCGGGACATCGGGCAGTACTTC. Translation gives CAISRTRDIGQYF.